This is a list of T cell receptor beta chains from one sample in a study of blood T cell repertoires in COVID-19. Some clones are missing from TCRdb's copy, which holds only in-frame ones; the method was immunoSEQ multiplex PCR. This table holds about 300,000 clones, about four fifths found once. The sequenced sample was peripheral blood. The receptor set was obtained from a human donor with COVID-19, enrolled during active disease. The donor label of this sample is uncertain. CDR3s include the opening cysteine and the closing phenylalanine or tryptophan. The D gene is left open where the match is weak. Size is stated for part of the rows, as once, few or many counts, or as a class when the clone is expanded.

V gene: TRBV6-1
clone size: .
J gene: TRBJ1-1
D gene: .
CDR3 DNA: TGTGCCAGCAGTGAAGCTCGAGGTACTGAAGCTTTCTTT
CDR3 protein: CASSEARGTEAFF

V gene: TRBV25-1
clone size: .
J gene: TRBJ2-7
D gene: .
CDR3 DNA: TGTGCCAGCAGTGAAACCACAGGGAGAAGGGTGGACGAGCAGTACTTC
CDR3 protein: CASSETTGRRVDEQYF

V gene: TRBV3-1/TRBV3-2
clone size: .
J gene: TRBJ2-3
D gene: .
CDR3 DNA: TGTGCCAGCAGCCCCCCCGGGGGTCACACAGATACGCAGTATTTT
CDR3 protein: CASSPPGGHTDTQYF

V gene: TRBV28
clone size: .
J gene: TRBJ2-7
D gene: TRBD2
CDR3 DNA: TGTGCCAGCAGTATGCTAGCGGTCTCCTACGAGCAGTACTTC
CDR3 protein: CASSMLAVSYEQYF

V gene: TRBV3-1/TRBV3-2
clone size: .
J gene: TRBJ1-2
D gene: .
CDR3 DNA: TGTGCCAGCAGCCAAGTCAGGGCCGGCGGCTACACCTTC
CDR3 protein: CASSQVRAGGYTF

V gene: TRBV28
clone size: .
J gene: TRBJ2-5
D gene: TRBD1
CDR3 DNA: TGTGCCAGCAGGTACAGGGGAGTGGGAGAGACCCAGTACTTC
CDR3 protein: CASRYRGVGETQYF

V gene: TRBV19
clone size: .
J gene: TRBJ2-6
D gene: TRBD1
CDR3 DNA: TGTGCCAGTAGTATGGGGACAGGATACTCTGGGGCCAACGTCCTGACTTTC
CDR3 protein: CASSMGTGYSGANVLTF

V gene: TRBV5-1
clone size: few
J gene: TRBJ2-1
D gene: TRBD1
CDR3 DNA: TGCGCCAGCAGCTCCCCAGCGACAGGGGAAATCTACAATGAGCAGTTCTTC
CDR3 protein: CASSSPATGEIYNEQFF

V gene: TRBV9
clone size: .
J gene: TRBJ1-2
D gene: TRBD1
CDR3 DNA: TGTGCCAGCAGTCCCGGGACAGGGTATTATGGCTACACCTTC
CDR3 protein: CASSPGTGYYGYTF

V gene: TRBV5-6
clone size: few
J gene: TRBJ1-5
D gene: .
CDR3 DNA: TGTGCCAGCAGCTTATGGCAGGGGTATCAGCCCCAGCATTTT
CDR3 protein: CASSLWQGYQPQHF

V gene: TRBV5-1
clone size: once
J gene: TRBJ2-2
D gene: TRBD1
CDR3 DNA: TGCGCCAGCAGCCCCGGGACAGAGGGCACCGGGGAGCTGTTTTTT
CDR3 protein: CASSPGTEGTGELFF

V gene: TRBV5-1
clone size: few
J gene: TRBJ2-3
D gene: TRBD2
CDR3 DNA: TGCGCCAGCGTAGCGGGAGGCACAGATACGCAGTATTTT
CDR3 protein: CASVAGGTDTQYF

V gene: TRBV5-4
clone size: .
J gene: TRBJ2-7
D gene: TRBD1
CDR3 DNA: TGTGCCAGCAGCTTGCGACAGGGGTACGAGCAGTACTTC
CDR3 protein: CASSLRQGYEQYF

V gene: TRBV28
clone size: .
J gene: TRBJ1-5
D gene: .
CDR3 DNA: TGTGCCAGCAGTTACGGGACTCGGGGCAATCAGCCCCAGCATTTT
CDR3 protein: CASSYGTRGNQPQHF

V gene: TRBV19
clone size: once
J gene: TRBJ2-4
D gene: .
CDR3 DNA: TGTGCCAGTAGTAATATAGAACTAGCCAAAAACATTCAGTACTTC
CDR3 protein: CASSNIELAKNIQYF

V gene: TRBV7-9
clone size: .
J gene: TRBJ1-1
D gene: .
CDR3 DNA: TGTGCCAGCAGCTTTGAAGCATACACTGAAGCTTTCTTT
CDR3 protein: CASSFEAYTEAFF

V gene: TRBV5-4
clone size: .
J gene: TRBJ1-1
D gene: TRBD1
CDR3 DNA: TGTGCCAGCAGCCGGGGACAGGACGGTACCACTGAAGCTTTCTTT
CDR3 protein: CASSRGQDGTTEAFF

V gene: TRBV19
clone size: .
J gene: TRBJ2-5
D gene: TRBD2
CDR3 DNA: TGTGCCAGTAGACCCGGACTAGCGGGAGGGCAAGAGACCCAGTACTTC
CDR3 protein: CASRPGLAGGQETQYF

V gene: TRBV19
clone size: .
J gene: TRBJ1-1
D gene: TRBD1
CDR3 DNA: TGTGCCAGTAGTATATATAGACAGGGGGCTACCGAGAGCACTGAAGCTTTCTTT
CDR3 protein: CASSIYRQGATESTEAFF

V gene: TRBV11-2
clone size: .
J gene: TRBJ2-5
D gene: TRBD2
CDR3 DNA: TGTGCCAGCAGCCCCATTGGTCGGGGACTAGCGGGAGAGGAGACCCAGTACTTC
CDR3 protein: CASSPIGRGLAGEETQYF

V gene: TRBV28
clone size: .
J gene: TRBJ1-1
D gene: .
CDR3 DNA: TGTGCCAGCAGCCCCCCGGGGTATGTCACTGAAGCTTTCTTT
CDR3 protein: CASSPPGYVTEAFF

V gene: TRBV15
clone size: .
J gene: TRBJ2-1
D gene: TRBD2
CDR3 DNA: TGTGCCACCAGCAGAGAGGCTAGCGGGAGCTCCTACAATGAGCAGTTCTTC
CDR3 protein: CATSREASGSSYNEQFF

V gene: TRBV11-2
clone size: .
J gene: TRBJ2-3
D gene: .
CDR3 DNA: TGTGCCAGCAGCTTAGTGGTAGCGGCTAGCACAGATACGCAGTATTTT
CDR3 protein: CASSLVVAASTDTQYF

V gene: TRBV18
clone size: once
J gene: TRBJ2-1
D gene: TRBD2
CDR3 DNA: TGTGCCAGCTCACCAAAGGCGGGAGTTTCCTACAATGAGCAGTTCTTC
CDR3 protein: CASSPKAGVSYNEQFF

V gene: TRBV28
clone size: .
J gene: TRBJ2-4
D gene: .
CDR3 DNA: TGTGCCAGCAGTTTTCCTTTGACACCTAAAAACATTCAGTACTTC
CDR3 protein: CASSFPLTPKNIQYF

V gene: TRBV12-3/TRBV12-4
clone size: .
J gene: TRBJ2-4
D gene: TRBD1
CDR3 DNA: TGTGCCAGCAGCATGGGACAGGGTGGCATTCAGTACTTC
CDR3 protein: CASSMGQGGIQYF

V gene: TRBV4-3
clone size: .
J gene: TRBJ2-3
D gene: TRBD2
CDR3 DNA: TGCGCCAGCAGCCAACAGACCGGGGGCCGGGAGGGCCCGGATACGCAGTATTTT
CDR3 protein: CASSQQTGGREGPDTQYF

V gene: TRBV5-6
clone size: .
J gene: TRBJ2-7
D gene: .
CDR3 DNA: TGTGCCAGCAGCTTGAATAGCTACGAGCAGTACTTC
CDR3 protein: CASSLNSYEQYF

V gene: TRBV6-1
clone size: .
J gene: TRBJ2-7
D gene: .
CDR3 DNA: TGTGCCAGCAGTGAGGCGGAAGTCGGTGCCCTAACCTACGAGCAGTACTTC
CDR3 protein: CASSEAEVGALTYEQYF

V gene: TRBV18
clone size: once
J gene: TRBJ1-6
D gene: TRBD1
CDR3 DNA: TGTGCCAGCTCACCACCACCCAGGACAGGCTTCCCCCTCCACTTT
CDR3 protein: CASSPPPRTGFPLHF

V gene: TRBV9
clone size: .
J gene: TRBJ2-7
D gene: TRBD2
CDR3 DNA: TGTGCCAGCAGCCCCTTGACGGGAGGCTCCTACGAGCAGTACTTC
CDR3 protein: CASSPLTGGSYEQYF

V gene: TRBV28
clone size: .
J gene: TRBJ1-2
D gene: TRBD1
CDR3 DNA: TGTGCCAGCAGTCTCCCCGGCAGGGGGCGCCTCAGTGGCTACACCTTC
CDR3 protein: CASSLPGRGRLSGYTF

V gene: TRBV5-4
clone size: .
J gene: TRBJ2-1
D gene: .
CDR3 DNA: TGTGCCAGCAGCTTGGGCGGTGACGGGATAGGGTGGAATGAGCAGTTCTTC
CDR3 protein: CASSLGGDGIGWNEQFF

V gene: TRBV6-5
clone size: .
J gene: TRBJ2-3
D gene: TRBD1
CDR3 DNA: TGTGCCAGCAGGACAGGGCGAAGCACAGATACGCAGTATTTT
CDR3 protein: CASRTGRSTDTQYF

V gene: TRBV27
clone size: .
J gene: TRBJ1-1
D gene: TRBD1
CDR3 DNA: TGTGCCAGCAGTTTAGGAGGAAACAGGGGTGGAACTGAAGCTTTCTTT
CDR3 protein: CASSLGGNRGGTEAFF

V gene: TRBV5-1
clone size: .
J gene: TRBJ2-7
D gene: .
CDR3 DNA: TGCGCCAGCAGCTTGGCACAGGGCCCTCTCTACGAGCAGTACTTC
CDR3 protein: CASSLAQGPLYEQYF

V gene: TRBV11-2
clone size: .
J gene: TRBJ2-1
D gene: .
CDR3 DNA: TGTGCCAGCAGCTTATCGGCAAGGAGGGTCAATGAGCAGTTCTTC
CDR3 protein: CASSLSARRVNEQFF